Each of the 32 T cell receptor beta chains below was sequenced from the same sample in a study of CD8 T cells in ankylosing spondylitis. TCRdb independently ran MiXCR on the 5' RACE reads; one entry per CDR3 protein. The repertoire holds about 140,000 distinct CDR3 sequences, with roughly 31% as singletons. What was sequenced was synovial fluid, either unsorted or a sorted T cell fraction (not recorded which). The receptors stem from a male donor with ankylosing spondylitis.

The V gene is TRBV7-8, the J gene TRBJ2-3, with TRBD2 matching over 8 bases. CDR1 is SGHVS, CDR2 FQNEAQ, per germline. CDR3 length: 15 residues. Trimming cost V 2 bases and J 2 bases; bases outside gene matches: 3. Here the CDR3 DNA reads TGTGCCAGCAGCTTACGCGGGGGGAACACAGATACGCAGTATTTT. Residues: CASSLRGGNTDTQYF.

V usage is TRBV4-1 and J usage is TRBJ1-2, with D possibly matching TRBD1 (5 bases). V was trimmed by 2 bases and J by 5 bases, leaving 12 bases between them. The CDR3 spans 14 residues. Per germline, CDR1 MGHRA and CDR2 YSYEKL. The CDR3 region has the DNA TGCGCCAGCAGCCAATACGGGGCTTCTTATGGCTACACCTTC. Amino acid sequence: CASSQYGASYGYTF.

The chain has TRBV18 and TRBJ1-2; D call uncertain. The germline V gene has CDR1 KGHSH and CDR2 LQKENI. This CDR3 is built from 15 residues. V dropped 1 base and J dropped 2 bases, with 11 bases sitting between them. The CDR3 protein is CASSPLTGGNYGYTF. Written as DNA, the CDR3 is TGTGCCAGCTCACCACTGACGGGAGGAAACTATGGCTACACCTTC.

This clonotype occurred a few times. The chain has TRBV12-3 or TRBV12-4 and TRBJ2-3, with TRBD2 as a possible D gene (5 bases). V shed 2 bases and J shed 6 bases, with 15 bases lying between them. The CDR3 is 15 residues long. CDR3 loop: CASSLRASSLDTQYF. In nucleotides, the CDR3 is TGTGCCAGCAGTTTACGGGCTAGCAGCCTCGATACGCAGTATTTT.

This clonotype has a count of ten or more. This sequence joins TRBV10-3 and TRBJ2-3, with D unresolved. V dropped 5 bases and J dropped 1 base, with 7 bases sitting between them. Germline V lookup: CDR1 ENHRY, CDR2 SYGVKD. The CDR3 consists of 13 residues. For the CDR3, the DNA is TGTGCCATCAGTCTCCAGCGCACAGATACGCAGTATTTT. Protein: CAISLQRTDTQYF.

The J gene is TRBJ1-3, the V gene TRBV16; unclear D gene. V lost 4 bases, J lost 0 bases, and 10 bases lay in between. Germline V CDR1 and CDR2: KGHSY, FQNENV. The CDR3 runs 15 residues. This chain's CDR3 is CASSLEAHSGNTIYF. CDR3 DNA: TGTGCCAGCAGCCTGGAAGCCCACTCTGGAAACACCATATATTTT.

DNA for the CDR3: TGTGCCAGCAGCTTGAGGGCACCCGGGGATACGCAGTATTTT. Translation gives CASSLRAPGDTQYF. The chain combines TRBV7-9 with TRBJ2-3, with a possible D match to TRBD2 (5 bases). CDR3 length: 14 amino acids. CDR1 is SEHNR and CDR2 is FQNEAQ in the germline V gene (reference sequence). Trimming removed 3 bases at V and 6 bases at J, with 13 bases between.

J is TRBJ2-1 and V is TRBV29-1; tentatively, D is TRBD2 (6 bases). Germline loops: CDR1 SQVTM, CDR2 ANQGSEA. V was cut by 7 bases and J by 5 bases, with 15 bases left in between. This CDR3 comprises 13 residues. CDR3 DNA: TGCAGCGCCGGGAGAGATTGGCACAATGAGCAGTTCTTC. Translated, it gives CSAGRDWHNEQFF.

This chain uses TRBV27 with TRBJ2-3, with unresolved D. Looked up from germline, CDR1 is MNHEY and CDR2 is SMNVEV (reference sequence). The CDR3 loop spans 15 amino acids. V dropped 3 bases and J dropped 1 base, with 11 bases sitting between them. CDR3 nucleotides: TGTGCCAGCAGTTTTAAGGGCTGGGGCACAGATACGCAGTATTTT. It translates to CASSFKGWGTDTQYF.

CDR3 coding DNA: TGCGCCAGCAGCGCGGGACCTGGGGGGGCCAACGTCCTGACTTTC. This sequence encodes CASSAGPGGANVLTF. The V call is TRBV5-1, the J call TRBJ2-6; possible D gene TRBD2, 6 bases. This CDR3 has 15 residues. Germline CDR1 is SGHRS and CDR2 is YFSETQ. V lost 4 bases, J lost 4 bases, and 12 bases lay in between.

This chain connects TRBV2 to TRBJ2-3; 13 nucleotides agree with TRBD2. Germline V gene sequence: CDR1 SNHLY, CDR2 FYNNEI. There are 17 residues in the CDR3. The ends lost 1 base at V and 5 bases at J; junction bases unmatched: 6. CDR3 bases: TGTGCCAGCAGTGAAGGGCGACTAGCGGGGGGCGGAGATACGCAGTATTTT. Encoded protein: CASSEGRLAGGGDTQYF.

J is TRBJ2-4 and V is TRBV4-2, with D perhaps TRBD1 (6 bases). Germline-derived CDR1 and CDR2 are LGHNA and YNFKEQ. V lost 0 bases and J lost 3, with 9 bases in between. The CDR3 runs 15 residues. The CDR3 protein is CASSQDLGGKNIQYF. Here the CDR3 DNA reads TGTGCCAGCAGCCAAGATCTAGGGGGCAAAAACATTCAGTACTTC.

The chain couples TRBV9 to TRBJ2-5, with TRBD1 matching over 9 bases. This CDR3 is built from 15 residues. Trimming cost V 3 bases and J 3 bases; bases outside gene matches: 6. CDR1 and CDR2 from the germline V gene are SGDLS and YYNGEE. CDR3 protein: CASSAGTGKEETQYF. The CDR3 coding sequence is TGTGCCAGCAGCGCAGGGACAGGGAAAGAAGAGACCCAGTACTTC.

The genes are TRBV5-1 and TRBJ2-3; TRBD2 agrees at 8 bases. CDR3 size: 15 residues. The trim removed 3 bases at V and 3 bases at J, leaving 6 bases unmatched. Germline loops: CDR1 SGHRS, CDR2 YFSETQ. The CDR3 protein is CASSSGLARTDTQYF. The CDR3 region has the DNA TGCGCCAGCAGCTCCGGACTAGCCAGGACAGATACGCAGTATTTT.

The V and J genes are TRBV5-1 and TRBJ2-2, with 12 bases identical to TRBD2. V lost 4 bases, J lost 7 bases, and 8 bases stayed unmatched. This CDR3 has 16 residues. The germline V gene encodes CDR1 SGHRS and CDR2 YFSETQ. The chain's CDR3 is CASSRGLAGIDGELFF. The DNA for the CDR3 is TGCGCCAGCAGCCGGGGACTAGCGGGTATAGACGGGGAGCTGTTTTTT.

The chain employs TRBV18 and TRBJ1-2; 11 nucleotides line up with TRBD1. The CDR3 covers 15 residues. The germline gives CDR1 KGHSH, CDR2 LQKENI. With V trimmed by 3 bases and J by 5 bases, 5 bases remained unmatched. CDR3 sequence (DNA): TGTGCCAGCTCACCGGGACAGGGGGATCTTTATGGCTACACCTTC. Residues: CASSPGQGDLYGYTF.

This clonotype was counted between two and nine times. J is TRBJ2-2 and V is TRBV18; 13 bases align to TRBD2. Trimming removed 0 bases from V and 5 bases from J; junction bases left unmatched: 6. There are 18 residues in the CDR3. From germline, CDR1 is KGHSH and CDR2 LQKENI. CDR3 residues: CASSPPQWTSGSTGELFF. The DNA for the CDR3 is TGTGCCAGCTCACCACCCCAATGGACTAGCGGGAGTACCGGGGAGCTGTTTTTT.

This clonotype has just a few counts. The V gene is TRBV12-3 or TRBV12-4, the J gene TRBJ2-7; no clear D gene. Trimming shortened V by 6 bases and J by 2 bases, and 5 bases separated the two germline ends. This CDR3 comprises 11 residues. The CDR3 coding sequence is TGTGCCAGCAGCAACACCTACGAGCAGTACTTC. Amino acids: CASSNTYEQYF.

J is TRBJ2-5 and V is TRBV5-1; perhaps TRBD2 as D (6 bases). The CDR3 is 14 amino acids. Germline loops: CDR1 SGHRS, CDR2 YFSETQ. Trimming cost V 0 bases and J 2 bases, with 8 bases left between them. The CDR3 DNA is TGCGCCAGCAGCTTGGGTCGGGGGCAAGAGACCCAGTACTTC. This translates into CASSLGRGQETQYF.

Concerning this clonotype: One junction end disagrees with the germline gene, perhaps due to a read error. The chain uses TRBV7-7 and TRBJ2-1; TRBD1 might be the D (5 bases). The V gene's germline CDR1 is SSHAT and CDR2 FNYEAQ (reference sequence). There are 14 residues in the CDR3. The CDR3 region has the DNA TGTGCTAGCAGCTTAGGGAAAAGGGGCGCGGAGCAGTTCTTC. Amino acids: CASSLGKRGAEQFF.

This clonotype was detected many times. The genes are TRBV4-2 and TRBJ1-6; D remains ambiguous. The CDR3 has 15 residues. With 2 bases removed from V and 6 bases from J, the gap between germline ends came to 11 bases. Germline V gene lookup returns CDR1 LGHNA and CDR2 YNFKEQ. CDR3 in DNA: TGTGCCAGCAGCCAATCCCGGGCTTCTAATTCACCCCTCCACTTT. Protein: CASSQSRASNSPLHF.

This chain joins TRBV3-1 and TRBJ2-3, with D hard to call. The V gene lost 4 bases and the J gene lost 5 bases, with 16 bases spanning the gap. Germline loops: CDR1 LGHDT, CDR2 YNNKEL (reference sequence). CDR3 length equals 15 residues. The CDR3 loop is CASSLSGYGQDTQYF. The CDR3, as DNA: TGTGCCAGCAGCCTATCAGGTTACGGGCAAGATACGCAGTATTTT.

The chain couples TRBV7-9 to TRBJ1-2; D possibly corresponds to TRBD1 (5 bases). The CDR3 totals 16 residues. V dropped 0 bases and J dropped 7 bases, with 18 bases sitting between them. Germline CDR1 and CDR2: SEHNR and FQNEAQ (reference sequence). DNA for the CDR3: TGTGCCAGCAGCTTAGCCGCTGACAGCTCCGGATCTGGCTACACCTTC. As protein: CASSLAADSSGSGYTF.

In this sample, this clonotype turned up a few times. This chain uses TRBV7-8 with TRBJ1-6; weak D call: TRBD1 (6 bases). The V gene lost 2 bases and the J gene lost 7 bases, with 12 bases spanning the gap. The germline gives CDR1 SGHVS, CDR2 FQNEAQ. The CDR3 runs 15 residues. The CDR3 is CASSLSGGRNSPLHF. The CDR3 DNA sequence: TGTGCCAGCAGCTTATCCGGGGGCAGAAATTCACCCCTCCACTTT.

The V and J genes are TRBV30 and TRBJ2-3; 11 positions match TRBD1. Germline-derived CDR1 and CDR2 are GTSNPN and SVGIG (reference sequence). The CDR3 contains 14 residues. Trimming cost V 2 bases and J 5 bases; bases outside gene matches: 3. The chain's CDR3 is CAWSSGQGEDTQYF. The DNA for the CDR3 is TGTGCCTGGAGTTCGGGACAGGGGGAAGATACGCAGTATTTT. The full variable domain, in which reference TRBV30 and TRBJ2-3 provide the parts outside the CDR3, is SQTIHQWPATLVQPVGSPLSLECTVEGTSNPNLYWYRQAAGRGLQLLFYSVGIGQISSEVPQNLSASRPQDRQFILSSKKLLLSDSGFYLCAWSSGQGEDTQYFGPGTRLTVL.

This clonotype came up a few times. CDR3 loop: CASTFLDREETQYF. The DNA for the CDR3 is TGTGCCAGCACCTTCCTCGACAGGGAAGAGACCCAGTACTTC. The chain joins TRBV5-6 to TRBJ2-5, with 7 bases aligning to TRBD1. Germline CDR1 reads SGHDT; CDR2 reads YYEEEE. The CDR3 totals 14 residues. Trimming took 6 bases from V and 3 from J; bases not matched to a gene: 8.

The rearrangement uses TRBV14 and TRBJ2-4; TRBD1 aligns across 8 bases. Germline CDR1 and CDR2: SGHDN and FVKESK. This CDR3 comprises 15 residues. Germline trimming cut 1 base from V and 3 bases from J; bases unmatched to any gene: 2. CDR3 sequence reads: CASSQGTGNKNIQYF. The CDR3 DNA sequence: TGTGCCAGCAGCCAAGGGACAGGGAACAAAAACATTCAGTACTTC.

The chain uses TRBV7-2 and TRBJ2-7, with 9 bases identical to TRBD1. This CDR3 contains 15 residues. The trim removed 5 bases at V and 2 bases at J, leaving 7 bases unmatched. Germline-derived CDR1 and CDR2 are SGHTA and FQGNSA. The CDR3 coding sequence is TGTGCCAGCAGCCCCTGGGGACAGGGAACCTACGAGCAGTACTTC. Translation gives CASSPWGQGTYEQYF.

This clonotype was seen only a few times. The V call is TRBV7-2, the J call TRBJ2-3, with TRBD2 as a possible D gene (6 bases). The V end lost 2 bases, the J end lost 2 bases, and 17 bases lay between the germline ends. The CDR3 extends over 17 amino acids. CDR1 and CDR2 from the germline V gene are SGHTA and FQGNSA. CDR3 coding DNA: TGTGCCAGCAGCTTAAAAGCAGCGGGCTCCTACACAGATACGCAGTATTTT. It is translated as CASSLKAAGSYTDTQYF.

This clonotype was counted only a few times. The chain links TRBV4-2 to TRBJ2-2, with 8 bases that match TRBD2. The V segment lost 1 base and the J segment 3 bases; nucleotides outside the gene matches: 7. The CDR3 sequence is 17 residues long. The germline V gene has CDR1 LGHNA and CDR2 YNFKEQ. The CDR3 region has the DNA TGTGCCAGCAGCCAAGGCAGCGGGAGAGGACACACCGGGGAGCTGTTTTTT. Its protein is CASSQGSGRGHTGELFF.

The V and J genes are TRBV20-1 and TRBJ1-1, with a weak D call TRBD1 (6 bases). The CDR3 consists of 12 residues. The V end lost 6 bases, the J end lost 7 bases, and 15 bases lay between the germline ends. CDR1 and CDR2 (germline): DFQATT, SNEGSKA (reference sequence). In nucleotides, the CDR3 is TGCAGTGCCAGAAGGGGGTGGGATGAAGCTTTCTTT. This sequence encodes CSARRGWDEAFF.

This chain joins TRBV20-1 and TRBJ1-2; possibly TRBD1 for D (6 bases). CDR1 is DFQATT, CDR2 SNEGSKA, per germline (reference sequence). With 6 bases removed from V and 0 bases from J, the gap between germline ends came to 11 bases. CDR3 size: 13 residues. In DNA, the CDR3 is TGCAGTGCCAGGGGACGGACTAACTATGGCTACACCTTC. Translated: CSARGRTNYGYTF.